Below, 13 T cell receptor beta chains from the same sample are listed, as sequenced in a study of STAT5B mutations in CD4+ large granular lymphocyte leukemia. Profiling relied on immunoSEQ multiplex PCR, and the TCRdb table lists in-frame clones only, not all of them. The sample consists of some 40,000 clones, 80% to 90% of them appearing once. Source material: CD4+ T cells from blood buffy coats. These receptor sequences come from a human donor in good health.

CDR3 DNA: TGTGCCAGCAGTGGGAAGGTGCTGGCAGGGAAGGGCGAGAATCCCCAGCATTTT. This encodes CASSGKVLAGKGENPQHF. The chain carries TRBV6-1 and TRBJ1-5; the D gene is possibly TRBD1 (5 bases). CDR3 length: 18 residues. V shed 4 bases and J shed 10 bases, with 29 bases lying between them. Germline loops: CDR1 MNHNS, CDR2 SASEGT.

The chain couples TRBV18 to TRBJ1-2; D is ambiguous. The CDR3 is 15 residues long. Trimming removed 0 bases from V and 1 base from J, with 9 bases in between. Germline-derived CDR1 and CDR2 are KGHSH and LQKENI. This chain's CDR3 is CASSPPTKNNYGYTF. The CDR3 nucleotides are TGTGCCAGCTCACCACCAACCAAAAATAACTATGGCTACACCTTC.

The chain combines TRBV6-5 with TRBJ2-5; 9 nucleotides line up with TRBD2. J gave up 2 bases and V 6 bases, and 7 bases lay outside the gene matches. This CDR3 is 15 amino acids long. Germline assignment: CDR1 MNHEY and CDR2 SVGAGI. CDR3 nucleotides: TGTGCCAGCAGCGGCATTACTAGCGGGCAAGAGACCCAGTACTTC. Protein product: CASSGITSGQETQYF.

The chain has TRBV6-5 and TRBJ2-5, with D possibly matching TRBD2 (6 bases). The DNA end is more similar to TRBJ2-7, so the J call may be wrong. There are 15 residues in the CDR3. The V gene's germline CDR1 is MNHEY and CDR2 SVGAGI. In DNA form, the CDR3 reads TGTGCCAGCAGTTACTCGGCGGGAAGCTCCTACGAGCAGTACTTC. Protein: CASSYSAGSSYEQYF.

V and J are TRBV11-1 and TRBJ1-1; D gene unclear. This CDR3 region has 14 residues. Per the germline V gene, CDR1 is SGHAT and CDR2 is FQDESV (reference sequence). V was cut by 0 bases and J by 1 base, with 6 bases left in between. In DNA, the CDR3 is TGTGCCAGCAGCTTAGCCTGGCAGAACACTGAAGCTTTCTTT. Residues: CASSLAWQNTEAFF.

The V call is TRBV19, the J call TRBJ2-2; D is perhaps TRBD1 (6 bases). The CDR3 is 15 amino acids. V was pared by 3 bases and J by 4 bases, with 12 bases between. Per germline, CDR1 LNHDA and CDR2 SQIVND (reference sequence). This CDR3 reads CASSIGQTSTGELFF. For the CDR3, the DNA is TGTGCCAGTAGTATCGGACAGACCTCCACCGGGGAGCTGTTTTTT. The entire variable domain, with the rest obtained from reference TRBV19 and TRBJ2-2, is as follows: DGGITQSPKYLFRKEGQNVTLSCEQNLNHDAMYWYRQDPGQGLRLIYYSQIVNDFQKGDIAEGYSVSREKKESFPLTVTSAQKNPTAFYLCASSIGQTSTGELFFGEGSRLTVL.

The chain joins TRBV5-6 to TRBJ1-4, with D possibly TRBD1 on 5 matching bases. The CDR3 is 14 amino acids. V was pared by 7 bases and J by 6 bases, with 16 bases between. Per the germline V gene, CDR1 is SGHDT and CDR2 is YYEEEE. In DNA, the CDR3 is TGTGCCAGCCCCTGGGACGGCGAGGATGAAAAACTGTTTTTT. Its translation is CASPWDGEDEKLFF.

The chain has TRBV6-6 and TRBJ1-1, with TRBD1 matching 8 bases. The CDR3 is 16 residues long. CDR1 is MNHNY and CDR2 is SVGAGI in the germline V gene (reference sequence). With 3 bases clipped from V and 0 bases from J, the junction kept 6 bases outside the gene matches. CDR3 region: CASSYYADRVNTEAFF. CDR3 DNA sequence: TGTGCCAGCAGTTATTATGCGGACAGGGTGAACACTGAAGCTTTCTTT.

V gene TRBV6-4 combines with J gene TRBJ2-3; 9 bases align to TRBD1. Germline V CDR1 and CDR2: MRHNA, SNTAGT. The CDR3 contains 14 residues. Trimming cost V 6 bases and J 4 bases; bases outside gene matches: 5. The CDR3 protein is CASSEDRGSDTQYF. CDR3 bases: TGTGCCAGCAGCGAGGACAGGGGATCAGATACGCAGTATTTT.

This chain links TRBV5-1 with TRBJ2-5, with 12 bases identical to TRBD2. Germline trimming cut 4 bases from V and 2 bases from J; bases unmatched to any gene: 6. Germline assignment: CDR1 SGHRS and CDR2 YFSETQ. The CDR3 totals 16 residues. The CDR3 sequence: CASSTGLAGVQETQYF. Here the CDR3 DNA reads TGCGCCAGCAGCACGGGACTAGCGGGTGTACAAGAGACCCAGTACTTC. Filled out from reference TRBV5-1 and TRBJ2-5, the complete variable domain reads KAGVTQTPRYLIKTRGQQVTLSCSPISGHRSVSWYQQTPGQGLQFLFEYFSETQRNKGNFPGRFSGRQFSNSRSEMNVSTLELGDSALYLCASSTGLAGVQETQYFGPGTRLLVL.

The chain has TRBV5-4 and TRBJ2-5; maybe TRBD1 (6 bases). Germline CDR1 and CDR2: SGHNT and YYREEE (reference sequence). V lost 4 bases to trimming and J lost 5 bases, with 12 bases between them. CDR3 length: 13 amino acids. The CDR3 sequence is CASSIQGKETQYF. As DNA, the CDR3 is TGTGCCAGCAGCATACAGGGAAAGGAGACCCAGTACTTC.

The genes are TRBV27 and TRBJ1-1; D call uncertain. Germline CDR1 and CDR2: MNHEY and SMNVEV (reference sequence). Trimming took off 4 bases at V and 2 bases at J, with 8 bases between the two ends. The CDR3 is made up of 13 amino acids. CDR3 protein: CASSWEGNTEAFF. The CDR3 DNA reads TGTGCCAGCAGTTGGGAGGGTAACACTGAAGCTTTCTTT.

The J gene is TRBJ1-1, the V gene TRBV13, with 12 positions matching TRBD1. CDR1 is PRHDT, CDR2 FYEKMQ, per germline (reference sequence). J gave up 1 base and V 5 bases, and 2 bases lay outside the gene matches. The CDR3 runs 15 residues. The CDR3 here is CASSRGQGANTEAFF. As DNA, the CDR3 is TGTGCCAGCAGCAGGGGACAGGGGGCGAACACTGAAGCTTTCTTT.